This T cell receptor beta chain stems from a study of beta chain features in type 1 diabetes. Study-level background: Patients looked much like healthy donors when it came to age, gender and cell yields. General study findings and limits: Short templates might get an advantage during PCR, and this would be equal in patients and controls.

Every isolated RNA sample was fully reverse transcribed, so sequencing captured expressed TCRB transcripts. The table came from immunoSEQ multiplex PCR; TCRdb's copy has only in-frame clones and leaves some out. The data show fewer than 500,000 clones, roughly 13% seen once. This clone was found a few times. Antigen unknown. In germline, CDR1 is SGHRS, CDR2 YFSETQ. CDR3 length: 15 residues. The V and J ends lost 3 bases and 2 bases respectively, with 13 bases between them. This clonotype was sampled from a man aged 30-40 years in good health. Sequencing was performed on naive CD4+ T cells from blood. The rearrangement joins TRBV5-1 to TRBJ2-3; no clear D gene. The CDR3 sequence: CASSSEPRPTDTQYF. The DNA for the CDR3 is TGCGCCAGCAGCTCAGAACCTAGACCCACAGATACGCAGTATTTT.